One sample yielded the 4 T cell receptor beta chains listed below, sequenced in a study of shared clonotypes between healthy human individuals (dated by TCRdb to 2019 to 2021). Preparation of the library involved the immunoSEQ multiplex PCR assay. Held by TCRdb, this immuneACCESS table contains in-frame sequences only and omits some clones. Under half of the omission traces to an unresolved V gene where checked; the cause of the rest is unknown. Across this sample there are about 2.4 million clones, with 93% seen only once. The ten biggest clones cover roughly 0.39% of the sample. Sequencing was performed on naive CD4+ T cells from PBMCs. The cell subset or site label here, explained by the study, means: CD45RA+ positively selected. Receptors originate from a man aged 18 to 29 in good health. Some clones in this sample may be carry-over from other donors' samples.

This clone was seen only once. CDR3 residues: CASKSPPGNPEKLFF. The CDR3 DNA reads TGTGCCAGCAAATCCCCTCCGGGTAACCCTGAAAAACTGTTTTTT. This chain joins TRBV28 and TRBJ1-4, with D unclear. Trimming left V 7 bases short and J 7 bases short, with 19 bases between. Germline CDR1 is MDHEN and CDR2 is SYDVKM. CDR3 size: 15 residues.

The genes are TRBV29-1 and TRBJ1-2; D call uncertain. The CDR3 sequence is 13 residues long. Germline CDR1 is SQVTM and CDR2 is ANQGSEA. V was trimmed by 6 bases and J by 9 bases, leaving 20 bases between them. The CDR3 sequence is CSVALSPPGSYTF. As DNA, the CDR3 is TGCAGCGTCGCCCTCTCCCCACCGGGGAGCTACACCTTC.

This rearrangement joins TRBV18 to TRBJ2-7, with 8 nucleotides matching TRBD2. CDR3 length: 14 residues. With 1 base clipped from V and 5 bases from J, the junction kept 4 bases outside the gene matches. Germline V gives CDR1 KGHSH, CDR2 LQKENI. This CDR3 is CASSPLAGSDEQYF. CDR3 sequence (DNA): TGTGCCAGCTCACCACTAGCGGGATCGGACGAGCAGTACTTC.

J is TRBJ1-1 and V is TRBV7-2; D remains ambiguous. The CDR3 spans 15 residues. Per germline, CDR1 SGHTA and CDR2 FQGNSA. Between the trimmed V and J ends, which lost 1 base and 1 base, there was a span of 10 bases. This CDR3 is CASSLVRAGNTEAFF. The CDR3 region has the DNA TGTGCCAGCAGCTTAGTAAGGGCGGGGAACACTGAAGCTTTCTTT.